The source of this T cell receptor (beta chain) is a study of blood T cell repertoires in COVID-19. Clones were read by immunoSEQ multiplex PCR, and TCRdb kept only the in-frame ones, dropping some. The table lists under 350,000 clones, 65% to 90% of them singletons. The V gene's germline CDR1 is SGHAT and CDR2 FQNNGV. Trimming removed 5 bases at V and 8 bases at J, with 9 bases between. The CDR3 consists of 11 residues. Material for sequencing was PBMCs or T cells enriched from blood (not recorded which). This chain uses TRBV11-2 with TRBJ1-1, with D unresolved. The TCR was taken from a woman aged 40 to 50 with acute COVID-19. The CDR3 here is CASSVQTEAFF. The CDR3 nucleotides are TGTGCCAGCAGCGTACAGACAGAAGCTTTCTTT.